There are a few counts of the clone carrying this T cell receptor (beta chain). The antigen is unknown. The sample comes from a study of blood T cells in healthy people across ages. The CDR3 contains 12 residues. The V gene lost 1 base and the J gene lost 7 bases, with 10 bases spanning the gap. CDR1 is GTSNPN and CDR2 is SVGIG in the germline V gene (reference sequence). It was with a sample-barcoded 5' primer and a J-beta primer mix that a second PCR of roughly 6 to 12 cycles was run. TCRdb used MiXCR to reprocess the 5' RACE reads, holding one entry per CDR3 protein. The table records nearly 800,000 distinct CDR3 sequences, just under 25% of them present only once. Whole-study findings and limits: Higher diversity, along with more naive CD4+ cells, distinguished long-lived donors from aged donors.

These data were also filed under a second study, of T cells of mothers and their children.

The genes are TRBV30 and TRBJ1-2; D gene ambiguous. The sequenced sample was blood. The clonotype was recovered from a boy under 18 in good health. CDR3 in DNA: TGTGCCTGGAGTGGCCCCGACCTTGGCTACACCTTC. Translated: CAWSGPDLGYTF.